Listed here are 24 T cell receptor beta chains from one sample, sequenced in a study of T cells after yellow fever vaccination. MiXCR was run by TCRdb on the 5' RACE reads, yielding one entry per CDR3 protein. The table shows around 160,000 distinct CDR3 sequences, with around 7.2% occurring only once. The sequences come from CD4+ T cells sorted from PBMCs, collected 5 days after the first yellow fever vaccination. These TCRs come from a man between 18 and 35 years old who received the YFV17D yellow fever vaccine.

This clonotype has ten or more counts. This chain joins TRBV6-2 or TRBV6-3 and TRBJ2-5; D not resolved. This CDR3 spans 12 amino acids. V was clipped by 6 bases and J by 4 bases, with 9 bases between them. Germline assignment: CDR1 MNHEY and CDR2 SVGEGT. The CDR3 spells CASSRERETQYF. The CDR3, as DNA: TGTGCCAGCAGCCGCGAGCGAGAGACCCAGTACTTC.

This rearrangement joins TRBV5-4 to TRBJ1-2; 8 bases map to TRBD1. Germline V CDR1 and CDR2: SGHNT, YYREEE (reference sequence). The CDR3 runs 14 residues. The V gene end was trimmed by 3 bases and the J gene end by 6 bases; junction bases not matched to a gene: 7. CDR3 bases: TGTGCCAGCAGCTCAGCCGGACAGGGAAATGGCTACACCTTC. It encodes CASSSAGQGNGYTF.

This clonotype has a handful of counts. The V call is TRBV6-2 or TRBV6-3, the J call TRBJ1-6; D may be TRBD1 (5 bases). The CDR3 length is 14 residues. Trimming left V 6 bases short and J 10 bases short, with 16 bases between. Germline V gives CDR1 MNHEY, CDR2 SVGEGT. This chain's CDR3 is CASRRQSLGSPLHF. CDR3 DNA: TGTGCCAGCAGACGACAGTCCCTAGGGTCACCCCTCCACTTT.

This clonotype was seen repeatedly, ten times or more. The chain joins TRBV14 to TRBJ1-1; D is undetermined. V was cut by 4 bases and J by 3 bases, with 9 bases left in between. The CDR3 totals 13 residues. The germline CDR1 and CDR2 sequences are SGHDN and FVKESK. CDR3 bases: TGTGCCAGCAGCCGGTTCACATACACTGAAGCTTTCTTT. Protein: CASSRFTYTEAFF.

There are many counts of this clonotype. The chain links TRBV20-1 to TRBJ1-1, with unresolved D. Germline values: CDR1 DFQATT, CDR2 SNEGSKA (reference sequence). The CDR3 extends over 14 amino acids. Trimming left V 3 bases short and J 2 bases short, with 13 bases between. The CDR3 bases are TGCAGTGCTAGCCCGGGGAGCCCCAACACTGAAGCTTTCTTT. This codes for CSASPGSPNTEAFF.

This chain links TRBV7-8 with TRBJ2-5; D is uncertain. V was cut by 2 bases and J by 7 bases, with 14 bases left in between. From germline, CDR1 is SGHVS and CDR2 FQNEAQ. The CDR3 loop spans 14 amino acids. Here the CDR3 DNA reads TGTGCCAGCAGCTTATTTTCCTCCTCGGGGACCCAGTACTTC. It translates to CASSLFSSSGTQYF.

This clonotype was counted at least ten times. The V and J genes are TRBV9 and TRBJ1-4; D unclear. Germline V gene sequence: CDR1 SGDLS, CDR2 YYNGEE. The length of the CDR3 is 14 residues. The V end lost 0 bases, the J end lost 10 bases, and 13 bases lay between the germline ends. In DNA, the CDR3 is TGTGCCAGCAGCGTAGAGGGCCGGGGAGGAAAACTGTTTTTT. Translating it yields CASSVEGRGGKLFF. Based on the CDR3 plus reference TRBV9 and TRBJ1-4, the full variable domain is DSGVTQTPKHLITATGQRVTLRCSPRSGDLSVYWYQQSLDQGLQFLIQYYNGEERAKGNILERFSAQQFPDLHSELNLSSLELGDSALYFCASSVEGRGGKLFFGSGTQLSVL.

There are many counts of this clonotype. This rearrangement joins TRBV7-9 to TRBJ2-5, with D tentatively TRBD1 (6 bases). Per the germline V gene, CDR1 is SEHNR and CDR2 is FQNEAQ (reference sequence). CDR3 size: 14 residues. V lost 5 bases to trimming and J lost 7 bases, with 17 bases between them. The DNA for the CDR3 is TGTGCCAGCAGCCTGGACAGCAATTTAGGGACCCAGTACTTC. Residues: CASSLDSNLGTQYF.

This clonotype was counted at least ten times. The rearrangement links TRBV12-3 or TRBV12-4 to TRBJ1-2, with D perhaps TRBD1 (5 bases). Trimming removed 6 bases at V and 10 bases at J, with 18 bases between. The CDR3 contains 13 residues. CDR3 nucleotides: TGTGCCAGCAGGTTGGCCGGGACTCCGTCCTACACCTTC. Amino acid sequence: CASRLAGTPSYTF.

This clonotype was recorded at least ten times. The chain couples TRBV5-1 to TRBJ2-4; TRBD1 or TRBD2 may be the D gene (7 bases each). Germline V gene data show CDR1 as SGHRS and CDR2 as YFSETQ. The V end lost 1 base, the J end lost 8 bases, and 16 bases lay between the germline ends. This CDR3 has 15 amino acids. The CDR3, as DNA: TGCGCCAGCAGCTTGAGTCAGGGGGGGATGGACATTCAGTACTTC. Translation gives CASSLSQGGMDIQYF.

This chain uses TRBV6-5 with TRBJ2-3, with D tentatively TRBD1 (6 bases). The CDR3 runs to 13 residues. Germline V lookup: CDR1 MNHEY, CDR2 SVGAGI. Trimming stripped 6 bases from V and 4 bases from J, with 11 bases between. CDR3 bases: TGTGCCAGCAGCCAGGGGTGGGCAGATACGCAGTATTTT. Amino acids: CASSQGWADTQYF.

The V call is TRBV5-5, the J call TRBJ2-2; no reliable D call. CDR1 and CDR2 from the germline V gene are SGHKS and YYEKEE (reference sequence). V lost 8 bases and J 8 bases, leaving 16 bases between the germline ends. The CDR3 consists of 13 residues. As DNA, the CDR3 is TGTGCCAGGAGCCCCGGTCTCAGGGGGGAGCTGTTTTTT. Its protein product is CARSPGLRGELFF.

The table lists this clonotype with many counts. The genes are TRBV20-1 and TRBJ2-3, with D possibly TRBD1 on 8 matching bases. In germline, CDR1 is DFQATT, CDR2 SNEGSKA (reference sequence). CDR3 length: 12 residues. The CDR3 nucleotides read TGCACCACAGGGGGGGCGTCAGATACGCAGTATTTT. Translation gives CTTGGASDTQYF.

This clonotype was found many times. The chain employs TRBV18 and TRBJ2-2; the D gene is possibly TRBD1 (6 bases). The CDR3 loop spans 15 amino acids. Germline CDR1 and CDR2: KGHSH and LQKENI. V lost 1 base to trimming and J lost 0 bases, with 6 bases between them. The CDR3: CASSPRTANTGELFF. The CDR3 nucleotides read TGTGCCAGCTCACCACGGACAGCGAACACCGGGGAGCTGTTTTTT.

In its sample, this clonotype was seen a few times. The CDR3 here is CASSRSFQGLAGTGSYNEQFF. The CDR3 nucleotides read TGTGCCAGCAGCCGTTCTTTTCAGGGGCTAGCGGGGACGGGCTCCTACAATGAGCAGTTCTTC. This chain links TRBV7-9 with TRBJ2-1, with TRBD2 matching 9 bases. CDR1 is SEHNR, CDR2 FQNEAQ, per germline (reference sequence). CDR3 length: 21 residues. The V segment lost 5 bases and the J segment 0 bases; nucleotides outside the gene matches: 20.

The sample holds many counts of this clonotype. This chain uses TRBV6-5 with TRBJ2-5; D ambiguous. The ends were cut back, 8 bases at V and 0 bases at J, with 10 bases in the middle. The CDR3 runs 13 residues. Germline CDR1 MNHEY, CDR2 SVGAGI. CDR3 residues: CASRVTHQETQYF. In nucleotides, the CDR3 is TGTGCCAGCCGGGTTACCCACCAAGAGACCCAGTACTTC.

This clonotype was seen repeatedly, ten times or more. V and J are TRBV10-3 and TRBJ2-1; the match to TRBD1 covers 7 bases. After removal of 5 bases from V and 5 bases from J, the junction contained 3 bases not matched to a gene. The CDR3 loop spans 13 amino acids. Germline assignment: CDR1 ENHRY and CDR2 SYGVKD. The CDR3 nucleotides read TGTGCCATCAGTATGACAGGGCACAATGAGCAGTTCTTC. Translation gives CAISMTGHNEQFF.

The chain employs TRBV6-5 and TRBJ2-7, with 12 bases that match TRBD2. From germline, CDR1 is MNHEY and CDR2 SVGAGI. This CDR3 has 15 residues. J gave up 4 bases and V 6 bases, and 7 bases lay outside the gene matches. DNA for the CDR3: TGTGCCAGCAGACTCGGACTAGCGGGGATTTACGAGCAGTACGTC. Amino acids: CASRLGLAGIYEQYV.

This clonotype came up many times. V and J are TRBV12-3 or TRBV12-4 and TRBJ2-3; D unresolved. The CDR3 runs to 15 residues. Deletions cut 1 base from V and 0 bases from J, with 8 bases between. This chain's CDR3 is CASSLDRQSTDTQYF. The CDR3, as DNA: TGTGCCAGCAGTTTAGATCGGCAGAGCACAGATACGCAGTATTTT.

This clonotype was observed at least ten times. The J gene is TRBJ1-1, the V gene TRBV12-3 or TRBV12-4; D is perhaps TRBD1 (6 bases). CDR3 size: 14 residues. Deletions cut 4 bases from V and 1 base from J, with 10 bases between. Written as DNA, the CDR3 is TGTGCCAGCAGTTCGCAACAGGGGAACACTGAAGCTTTCTTT. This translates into CASSSQQGNTEAFF.

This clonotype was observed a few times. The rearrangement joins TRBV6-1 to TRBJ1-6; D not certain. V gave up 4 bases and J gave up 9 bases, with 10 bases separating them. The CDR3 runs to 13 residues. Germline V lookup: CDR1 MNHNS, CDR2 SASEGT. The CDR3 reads CASSARIGSPLHF. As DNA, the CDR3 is TGTGCCAGCAGTGCCAGGATTGGTTCACCCCTCCACTTT.

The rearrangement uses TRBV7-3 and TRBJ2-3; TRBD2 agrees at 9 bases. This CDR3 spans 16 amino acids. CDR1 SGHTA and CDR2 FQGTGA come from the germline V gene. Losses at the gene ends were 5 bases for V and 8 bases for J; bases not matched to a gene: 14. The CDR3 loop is CASSPGSAGGRGTQYF. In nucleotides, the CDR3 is TGTGCCAGCAGCCCGGGCTCGGCGGGGGGGAGGGGTACGCAGTATTTT.

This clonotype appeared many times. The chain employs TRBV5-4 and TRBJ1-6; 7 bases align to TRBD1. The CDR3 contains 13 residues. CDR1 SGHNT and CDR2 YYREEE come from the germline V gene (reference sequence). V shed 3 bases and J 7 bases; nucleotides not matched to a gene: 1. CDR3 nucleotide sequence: TGTGCCAGCAGCTGGGGACAGAATTCACCCCTCCACTTT. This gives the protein CASSWGQNSPLHF.

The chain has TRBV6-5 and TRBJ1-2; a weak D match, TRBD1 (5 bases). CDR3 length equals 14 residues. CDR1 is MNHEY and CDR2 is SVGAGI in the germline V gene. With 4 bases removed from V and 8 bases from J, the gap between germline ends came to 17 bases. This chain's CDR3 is CASSSPSRAWGYTF. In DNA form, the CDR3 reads TGTGCCAGCAGTTCCCCTAGCAGGGCATGGGGCTACACCTTC.